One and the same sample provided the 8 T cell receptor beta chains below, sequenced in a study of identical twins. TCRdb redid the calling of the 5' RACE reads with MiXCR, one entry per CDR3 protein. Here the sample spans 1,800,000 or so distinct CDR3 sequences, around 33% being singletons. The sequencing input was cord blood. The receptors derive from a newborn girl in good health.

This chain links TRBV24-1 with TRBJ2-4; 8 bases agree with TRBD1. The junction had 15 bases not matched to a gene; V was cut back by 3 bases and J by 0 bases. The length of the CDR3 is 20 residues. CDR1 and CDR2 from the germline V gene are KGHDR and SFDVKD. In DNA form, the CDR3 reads TGTGCCACCAGTGATAAGATGGGGACAGGAGAATCGCTAGCCAAAAACATTCAGTACTTC. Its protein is CATSDKMGTGESLAKNIQYF.

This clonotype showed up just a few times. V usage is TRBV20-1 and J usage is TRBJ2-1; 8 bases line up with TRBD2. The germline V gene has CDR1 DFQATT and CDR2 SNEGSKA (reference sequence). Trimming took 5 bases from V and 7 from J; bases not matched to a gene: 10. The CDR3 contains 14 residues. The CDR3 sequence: CSARSSGLGNEQFF. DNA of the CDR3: TGCAGTGCTCGTTCTAGCGGGCTGGGGAATGAGCAGTTCTTC.

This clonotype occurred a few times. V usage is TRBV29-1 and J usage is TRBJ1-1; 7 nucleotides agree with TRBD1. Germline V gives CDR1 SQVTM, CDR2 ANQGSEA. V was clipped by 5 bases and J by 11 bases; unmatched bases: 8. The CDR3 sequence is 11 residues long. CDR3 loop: CSVNRGFEAFF. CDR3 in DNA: TGCAGCGTTAACAGGGGCTTTGAGGCTTTCTTT.

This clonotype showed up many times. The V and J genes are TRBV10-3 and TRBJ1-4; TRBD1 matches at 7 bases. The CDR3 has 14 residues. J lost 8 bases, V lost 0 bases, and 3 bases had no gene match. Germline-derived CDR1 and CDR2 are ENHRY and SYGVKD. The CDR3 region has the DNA TGTGCCATCAGTGAGTCAGGGGGCCGGGAAAAACTGTTTTTT. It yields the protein CAISESGGREKLFF.

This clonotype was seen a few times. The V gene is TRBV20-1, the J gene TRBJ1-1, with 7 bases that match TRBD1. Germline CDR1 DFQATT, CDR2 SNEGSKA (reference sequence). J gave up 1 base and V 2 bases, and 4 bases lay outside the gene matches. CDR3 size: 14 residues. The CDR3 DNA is TGCAGTGCTAGAAAGGGGGCCCCGAACACTGAAGCTTTCTTT. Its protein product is CSARKGAPNTEAFF.

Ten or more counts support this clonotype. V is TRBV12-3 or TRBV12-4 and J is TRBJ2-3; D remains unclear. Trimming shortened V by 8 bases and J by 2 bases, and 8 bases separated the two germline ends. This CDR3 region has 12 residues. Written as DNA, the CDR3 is TGTGCCAGCGGCAGACCCACAGATACGCAGTATTTT. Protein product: CASGRPTDTQYF.

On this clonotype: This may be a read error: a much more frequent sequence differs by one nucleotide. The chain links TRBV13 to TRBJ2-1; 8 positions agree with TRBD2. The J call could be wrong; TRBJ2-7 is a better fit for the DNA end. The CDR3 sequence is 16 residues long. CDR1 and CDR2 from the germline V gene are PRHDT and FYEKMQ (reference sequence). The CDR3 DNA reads TGTGCCAGCAGCCCTATACGGACTAGCCCCTACAATGAGCAGTACTTC. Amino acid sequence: CASSPIRTSPYNEQYF.

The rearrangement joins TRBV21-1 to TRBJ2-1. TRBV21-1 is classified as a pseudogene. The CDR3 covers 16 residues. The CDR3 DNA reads TGTGCCAGCAGCAATGGTAGCCGGAGCTCCTACAATGAGCAGTTCTTC. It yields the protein CASSNGSRSSYNEQFF.